This entry describes one T cell receptor beta chain. Its antigen is unknown. No base qualities exist here, and no much larger clone lies one base off it. The data were taken from a study of cytomegalovirus exposure and HLA in healthy donors (dated by TCRdb to the late 2010s). Regarding the research as a whole: An earlier analysis of some 550 of the donors reported more than 250 Gb of sequence data and roughly 100 million unique TCR beta sequences from about 180 million T cells. An early release that covered some 630 HLA-typed donors contained about 290 gigabases of sequencing data and tens of millions of unique TCR sequences. Among the approximately 400 genotyped donors, more than 70% belonged to the genetic ancestry cluster associated with self-reported Caucasian donors. The aim of the study was to test whether cataloging public T cell receptors could identify signatures of past pathogen exposure. The study used immunosequencing to profile the T cell repertoires of around 600 subjects and linked those repertoires to cytomegalovirus serostatus. In addition to the first cohort of hundreds of subjects, a separate validation cohort of approximately 110 different subjects was used. To predict cytomegalovirus infection status, the study combined high-throughput TCR immunosequencing, statistical association of individual TCRs with disease status, and machine learning. To study patterns of TCR occurrence, a later analysis re-analyzed previously published TCR beta repertoires from 700 or so donors and added high-resolution HLA genotyping. The later analysis used no new phenotypic data to find candidate immune exposures, relying instead on TCR beta sequences and their occurrence across donors. An earlier analysis of 587 of the donors applied high-throughput TCR beta sequencing to assess whether each TCR beta V gene segment acted as functional or pseudogenic. Donor age, sex, ethnicity and CMV serostatus were compiled together with the repertoire data. In a later genetic analysis, genome-wide SNP genotypes for about three fifths of the roughly 670 donors were used, and that subset was treated as a discovery cohort. All discovery cohort repertoires had been generated using a single sequencing platform. HLA typing covered class I and class II loci at four-digit resolution. Typing coverage varied by locus: 629-630 donors for A, B, C, DRB1 and DQB1; some 520 for DQA1; about 590 for DPA1; roughly 470 for DPB1. Five DR-DQ haplotypes were treated as single units for association and clustering because of strong linkage in the cohort. Among several hundred genotyped donors of the cohort, an average of about 220,000 unique TCR beta nucleotide sequences was sequenced per donor, of which about 19% were non-productive.

What the work shows at the level of the full study, not this receptor alone: Roughly uniform sequencing depth across donors was assumed in presence/absence analyses, although this assumption may not hold. Because counts were too low, under 20 rarely observed V segments, including chromosome 9 orphons, were left out of the earlier analysis of 587 of the donors. In the study, some 160 TCR beta chains were listed as associated with cytomegalovirus. Correlated functional status among segregating V segments might be attributable to linkage disequilibrium, but an unknown experimental factor could not be ruled out. A later analysis found that HLA-associated TCR beta chains were more clonally expanded and had lower generation probabilities than equally common non-associated chains. When HLA alleles, especially DR and DQ, strongly co-occurred, attributing TCR associations to individual alleles was difficult. A later genetic analysis reported fewer N-insertions in productive TCRs among donors in an Asian-associated ancestry cluster than the roughly 700-donor mean. A further reported finding was that TCR beta sequences accurately predicted the HLA-A and HLA-B alleles for most subjects in the first cohort. Some IMGT-functional V segments, including TRBV6-2 and TRBV6-3, could not be distinguished by the 87-base-pair reads and were therefore excluded. Most CMV-associated TCR beta chains appeared to be HLA-restricted in a later analysis, and the HLA associations seemed to be driven largely by CMV exposure. CMV serostatus was the only immune exposure information available for the cohort. The classifier was reported to diagnose cytomegalovirus status with high specificity and sensitivity in both the original cohort and the validation cohort. While some public TCRs were present in many individuals, most TCR sequences turned up only very rarely across donors. Three of the identified cytomegalovirus-associated TCR beta chains were confirmed in vitro to be specific for cytomegalovirus antigens. In an earlier analysis of several hundred of the donors, most TCR beta V segments were observed in productive rearrangements about 87% or about 30% of the time, broadly matching IMGT annotations. In a later analysis, the rate of TCR association differed among HLA loci, with DRB1 alleles having the most associated TCRs and HLA-C alleles having the fewest. At a false discovery rate of 0.05, a later analysis linked 15,000 to 20,000 TCR beta sequences to specific HLA alleles. A cluster of highly shared sequence variants was judged likely to be a technical artifact of the sequencing pipeline. According to the authors, the approach could potentially be generalized to other disease states and immunological phenotypes. Because HLA typing was missing for some donors at each locus, association tests included only the typed subset. The cohort was sequenced for TCR beta chains only, and without alpha or paired-chain data the features that could be detected were limited. An association between a missense DCLRE1C variant and V-gene and J-gene trimming of TCR beta chains was found in a later genetic analysis and replicated in an independent cohort. In a later analysis, several top co-occurrence clusters were reported to appear linked to parvovirus B19, influenza, CMV and Epstein-Barr virus.

Libraries were made using the immunoSEQ multiplex PCR assay. The multiplex PCR relied on a mix of 60 forward primers for TCR Vbeta segments and 13 reverse primers for TCR Jbeta segments. Amplification of the CDR3 region of rearranged TCR beta genes was performed with a multiplex PCR assay on genomic DNA. The amplified TCR beta libraries were sequenced on the Illumina HiSeq System as 87-base-pair reads. Turning to the authors' computational methods: In a later analysis, tens of millions of unique TCR beta chains were counted across the roughly 670 repertoires, and roughly 10 million of these chains were shared by at least two donors. A nearest-neighbor algorithm error-corrected the raw reads and collapsed the reads into unique sequences, merging closely related sequences to remove PCR and sequencing errors. CDR3 sequences were aligned to IMGT reference sequences to assign V, D and J gene segments. For a sequence to be retained, a match of at least six nucleotides was required to both a V gene segment and a J gene segment. Rearrangements were called productive when the CDR3 lacked stop codons and stayed in frame with V and J; all others were non-productive. CDR3 was defined according to IMGT convention as the region running from the second conserved V-encoded cysteine to the conserved J-encoded phenylalanine. Sequences without an unambiguous match to a single V gene segment were excluded from the earlier analysis of 500 to 700 of the donors. An earlier analysis of about 600 of the donors called V segments functional above 56.7% productive rearrangements and segregating when the between-donor standard deviation exceeded 5%. A statistical classification framework was built to diagnose cytomegalovirus status from the catalog of TCR beta chain sequences. In a later analysis, TCR nucleotide sequences were compared against IMGT/GENE-DB human TR gene sequences so that V and J genes could be assigned. In a later analysis, CDR3 sequences and most-parsimonious VDJ recombination scenarios were assigned using the TCRdist pipeline. A later analysis defined each TCR beta chain by its CDR3 amino acid sequence plus V-gene family, and excluded reads lacking a unique V-gene family. As a way to deal with suspected cross-contamination and a sequencing artifact, a later analysis dropped more than 500 nucleotide sequences that were highly shared and had low generation probability. In a later analysis, a clonal expansion index for each public chain was calculated from normalized within-repertoire ranks of inferred template counts. In a later analysis, generation probabilities were computed using a VDJ recombination model fitted to out-of-frame rearrangements, and the results were checked against IGoR. A later analysis scored TCR-TCR, TCR-HLA and TCR-CMV co-occurrence with hypergeometric tests, applying a repertoire-size bias correction to TCR pairs. A later analysis estimated false discovery rates by permuting HLA or CMV assignments 20 times. In a later analysis, co-occurring TCRs were grouped using DBSCAN, with TCRdist sequence similarity added in when clustering inside HLA-allele-positive subsets. Repertoires with fewer than 30,000 or more than 120,000 public chains, plus five repertoires with anomalous nucleotide sharing, were excluded from co-occurrence clustering. Entries here come from immuneACCESS through TCRdb and include only in-frame sequences with V and J called. Some clones fail to appear in such tables; in the studies checked, an unresolved V gene covers under half of the shortfall, and the cause of the remainder is unknown. Clone size and V and J calls were adopted from that table, with D and trimming inferred from the DNA. In all, the sample holds approximately 150,000 clones, and roughly three quarters of those were seen once. Together, the top ten hold approximately 3% of the sample.

The germline V gene gives CDR1 as SGHTA and CDR2 as FQGNSA. The cysteine opens and the phenylalanine closes a CDR3 of 15 amino acids. The DNA shown is the 45-base CDR3, in frame from base 1. Trimming at the junction amounts to 4 bases on V and 3 bases on J, and the germline ends lie 12 bases apart. The cohort consisted of approximately 670 healthy bone marrow donors. Cohort members were all nominally healthy when sampled, although unrecorded immune exposures were likely present. The donor tested CMV seronegative, placing the donor among the approximately 360 seronegative members of the cohort. A peripheral blood sample was collected from each donor, and TCR beta sequencing was performed on peripheral blood mononuclear cells. Genomic DNA extraction from the blood cell samples was performed with the Qiagen DNeasy Blood Extraction Kit.

The sequencing sample was made of PBMCs. The rearranged segments are TRBV7-2 and TRBJ1-4; TRBD1 could be the D gene, as 6 bases match. This sequence originates from a male donor in good health and CMV-seronegative. For the CDR3, the sequence is CASSSWTVSNEKLFF. In nucleotides, the sequence is TGTGCCAGCAGCTCCTGGACAGTCTCTAATGAAAAACTGTTTTTT.